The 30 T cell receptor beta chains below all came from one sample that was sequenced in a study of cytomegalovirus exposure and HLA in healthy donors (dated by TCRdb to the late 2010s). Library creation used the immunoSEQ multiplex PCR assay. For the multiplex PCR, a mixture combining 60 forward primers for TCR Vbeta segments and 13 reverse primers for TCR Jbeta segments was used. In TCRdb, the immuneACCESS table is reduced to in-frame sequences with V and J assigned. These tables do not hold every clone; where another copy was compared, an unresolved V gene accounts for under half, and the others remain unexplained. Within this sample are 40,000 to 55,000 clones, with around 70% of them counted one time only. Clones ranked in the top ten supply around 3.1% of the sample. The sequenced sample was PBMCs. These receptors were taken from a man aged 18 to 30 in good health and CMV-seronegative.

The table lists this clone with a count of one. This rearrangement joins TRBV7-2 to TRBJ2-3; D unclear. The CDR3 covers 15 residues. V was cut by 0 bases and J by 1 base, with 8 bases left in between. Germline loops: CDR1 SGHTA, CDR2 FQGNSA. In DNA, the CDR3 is TGTGCCAGCAGCTTAGCACTAATGGGCACAGATACGCAGTATTTT. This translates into CASSLALMGTDTQYF.

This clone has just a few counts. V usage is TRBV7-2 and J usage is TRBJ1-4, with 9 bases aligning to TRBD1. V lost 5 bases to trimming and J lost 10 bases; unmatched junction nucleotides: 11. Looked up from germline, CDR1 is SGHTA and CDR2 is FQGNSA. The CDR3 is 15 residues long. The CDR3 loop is CASSEQGALGGKLFF. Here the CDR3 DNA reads TGTGCCAGCAGCGAACAGGGGGCTCTGGGAGGAAAACTGTTTTTT.

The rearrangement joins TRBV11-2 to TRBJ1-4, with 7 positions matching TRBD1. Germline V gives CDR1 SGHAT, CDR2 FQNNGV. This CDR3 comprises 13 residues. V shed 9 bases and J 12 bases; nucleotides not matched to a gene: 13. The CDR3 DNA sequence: TGTGCCAGTGAAGGACAGGCACGGCTCGAACTGTTTTTT. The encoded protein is CASEGQARLELFF.

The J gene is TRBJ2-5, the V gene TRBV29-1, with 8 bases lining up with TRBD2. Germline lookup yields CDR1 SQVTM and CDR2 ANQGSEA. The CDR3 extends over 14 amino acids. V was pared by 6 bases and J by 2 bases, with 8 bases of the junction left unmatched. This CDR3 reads CSVNKLAAQETQYF. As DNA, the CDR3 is TGCAGCGTGAACAAACTAGCGGCTCAAGAGACCCAGTACTTC.

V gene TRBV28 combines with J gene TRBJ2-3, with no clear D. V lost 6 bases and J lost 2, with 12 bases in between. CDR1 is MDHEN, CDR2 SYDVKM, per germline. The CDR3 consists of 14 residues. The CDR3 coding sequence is TGTGCCAGCAGGAGAGTGTCGATCACAGATACGCAGTATTTT. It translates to CASRRVSITDTQYF.

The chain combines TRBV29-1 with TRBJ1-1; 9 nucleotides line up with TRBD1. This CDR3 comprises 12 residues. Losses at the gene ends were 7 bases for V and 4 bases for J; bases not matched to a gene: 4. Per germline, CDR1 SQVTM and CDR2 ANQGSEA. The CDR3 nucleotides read TGCAGCGCAGACAGGGGGAGCACTGAAGCTTTCTTT. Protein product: CSADRGSTEAFF.

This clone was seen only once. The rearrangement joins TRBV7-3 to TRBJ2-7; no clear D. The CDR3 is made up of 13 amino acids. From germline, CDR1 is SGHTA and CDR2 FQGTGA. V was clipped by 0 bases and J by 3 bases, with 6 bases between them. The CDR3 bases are TGTGCCAGCAGCTTAACCCCTTTCTACGAGCAGTACTTC. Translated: CASSLTPFYEQYF. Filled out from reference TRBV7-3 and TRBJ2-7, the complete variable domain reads GAGVSQTPSNKVTEKGKYVELRCDPISGHTALYWYRQSLGQGPEFLIYFQGTGAADDSGLPNDRFFAVRPEGSVSTLKIQRTERGDSAVYLCASSLTPFYEQYFGPGTRLTVT.

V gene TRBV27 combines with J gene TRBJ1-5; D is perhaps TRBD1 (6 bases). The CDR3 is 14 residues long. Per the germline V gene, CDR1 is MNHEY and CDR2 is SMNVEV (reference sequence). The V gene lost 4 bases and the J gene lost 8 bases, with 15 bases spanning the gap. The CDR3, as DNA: TGTGCCAGCAGTTCCGGTCAGGGGCAGGAGCCCCAGCATTTT. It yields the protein CASSSGQGQEPQHF.

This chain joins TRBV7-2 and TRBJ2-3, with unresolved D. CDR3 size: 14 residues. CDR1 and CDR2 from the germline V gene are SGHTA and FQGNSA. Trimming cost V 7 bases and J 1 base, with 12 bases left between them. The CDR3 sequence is CASTDKGGTDTQYF. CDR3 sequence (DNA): TGTGCCAGCACTGACAAAGGCGGCACAGATACGCAGTATTTT.

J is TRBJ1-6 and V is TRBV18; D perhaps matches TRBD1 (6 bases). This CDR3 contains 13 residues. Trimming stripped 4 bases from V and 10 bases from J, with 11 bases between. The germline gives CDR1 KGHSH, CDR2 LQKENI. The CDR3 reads CASSQGVESPLHF. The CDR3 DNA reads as TGTGCCAGCTCACAGGGGGTAGAGTCACCCCTCCACTTT.

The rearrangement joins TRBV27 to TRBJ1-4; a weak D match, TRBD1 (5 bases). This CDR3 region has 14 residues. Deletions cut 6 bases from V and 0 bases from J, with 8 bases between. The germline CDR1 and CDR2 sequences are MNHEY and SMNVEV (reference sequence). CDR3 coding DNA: TGTGCCAGCAGAACGACAGCAACTAATGAAAAACTGTTTTTT. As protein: CASRTTATNEKLFF.

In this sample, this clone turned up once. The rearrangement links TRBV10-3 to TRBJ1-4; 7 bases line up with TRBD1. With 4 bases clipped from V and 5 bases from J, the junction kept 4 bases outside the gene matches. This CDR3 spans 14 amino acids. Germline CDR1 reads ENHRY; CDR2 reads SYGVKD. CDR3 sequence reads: CAISVRQGNEKLFF. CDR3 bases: TGTGCCATCAGTGTCAGACAGGGCAATGAAAAACTGTTTTTT.

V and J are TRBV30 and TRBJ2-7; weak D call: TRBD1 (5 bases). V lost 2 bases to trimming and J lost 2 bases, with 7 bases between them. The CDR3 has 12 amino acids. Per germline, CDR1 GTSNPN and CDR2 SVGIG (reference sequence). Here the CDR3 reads CAWSQGTYEQYF. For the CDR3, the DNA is TGTGCCTGGAGTCAGGGAACCTACGAGCAGTACTTC.

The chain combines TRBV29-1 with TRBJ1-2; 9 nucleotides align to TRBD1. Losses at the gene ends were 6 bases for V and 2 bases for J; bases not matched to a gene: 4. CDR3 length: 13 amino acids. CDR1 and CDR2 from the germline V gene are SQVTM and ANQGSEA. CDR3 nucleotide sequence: TGCAGCGTCGGTGGGACAGGGAACTATGGCTACACCTTC. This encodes CSVGGTGNYGYTF.

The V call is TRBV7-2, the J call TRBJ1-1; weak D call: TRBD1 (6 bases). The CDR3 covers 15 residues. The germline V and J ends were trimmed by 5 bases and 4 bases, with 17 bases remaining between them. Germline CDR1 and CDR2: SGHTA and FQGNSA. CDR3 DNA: TGTGCCAGCAGCCTCCACAAACGCAGGGGCACTGAAGCTTTCTTT. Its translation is CASSLHKRRGTEAFF.

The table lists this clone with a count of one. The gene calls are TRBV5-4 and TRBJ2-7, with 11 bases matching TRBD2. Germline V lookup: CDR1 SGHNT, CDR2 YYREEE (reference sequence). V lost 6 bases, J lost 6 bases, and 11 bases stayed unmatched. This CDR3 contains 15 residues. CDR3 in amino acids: CASTVGAGLAGEQYF. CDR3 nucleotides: TGTGCCAGCACCGTGGGAGCAGGACTAGCGGGCGAGCAGTACTTC.

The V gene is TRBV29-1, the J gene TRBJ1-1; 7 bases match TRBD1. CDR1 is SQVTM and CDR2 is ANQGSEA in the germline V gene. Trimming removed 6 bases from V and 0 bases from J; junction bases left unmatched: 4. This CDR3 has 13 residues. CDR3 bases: TGCAGCGTCCGGACAGGTATGAACACTGAAGCTTTCTTT. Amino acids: CSVRTGMNTEAFF.

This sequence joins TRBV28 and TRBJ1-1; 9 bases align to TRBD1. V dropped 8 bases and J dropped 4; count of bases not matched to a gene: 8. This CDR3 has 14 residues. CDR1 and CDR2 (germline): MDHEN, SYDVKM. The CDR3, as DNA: TGTGCCAGCCGTCCCGGGACAGGGTTCACTGAAGCTTTCTTT. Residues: CASRPGTGFTEAFF.

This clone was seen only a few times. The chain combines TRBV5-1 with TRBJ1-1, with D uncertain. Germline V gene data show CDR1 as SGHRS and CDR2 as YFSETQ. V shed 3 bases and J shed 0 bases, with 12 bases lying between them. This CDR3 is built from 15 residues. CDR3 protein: CASSSNPSLNTEAFF. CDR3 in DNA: TGCGCCAGCAGCTCCAACCCGAGTCTGAACACTGAAGCTTTCTTT.

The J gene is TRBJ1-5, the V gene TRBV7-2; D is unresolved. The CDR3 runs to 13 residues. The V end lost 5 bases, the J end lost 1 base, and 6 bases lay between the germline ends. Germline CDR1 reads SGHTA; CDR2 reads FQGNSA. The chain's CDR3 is CASSPSSNQPQHF. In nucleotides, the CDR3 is TGTGCCAGCAGCCCCTCGAGCAATCAGCCCCAGCATTTT.

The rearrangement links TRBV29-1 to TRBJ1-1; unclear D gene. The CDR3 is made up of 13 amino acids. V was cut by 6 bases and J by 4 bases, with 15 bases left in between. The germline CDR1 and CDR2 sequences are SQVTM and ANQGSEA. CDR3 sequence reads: CSVVRSGRTEAFF. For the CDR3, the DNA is TGCAGCGTCGTTCGCAGCGGTCGCACTGAAGCTTTCTTT.

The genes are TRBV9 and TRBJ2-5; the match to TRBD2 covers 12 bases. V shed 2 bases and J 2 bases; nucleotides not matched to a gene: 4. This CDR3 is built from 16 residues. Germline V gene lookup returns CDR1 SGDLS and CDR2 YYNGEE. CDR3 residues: CASSVTLAGGQETQYF. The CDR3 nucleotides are TGTGCCAGCAGCGTCACCCTAGCGGGAGGGCAAGAGACCCAGTACTTC.

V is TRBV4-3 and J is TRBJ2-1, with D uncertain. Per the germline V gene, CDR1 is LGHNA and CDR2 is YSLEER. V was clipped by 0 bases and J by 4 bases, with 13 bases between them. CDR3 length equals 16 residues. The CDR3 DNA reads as TGCGCCAGCAGCCAAGAGAGGAAGGCGGCTTACAATGAGCAGTTCTTC. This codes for CASSQERKAAYNEQFF.

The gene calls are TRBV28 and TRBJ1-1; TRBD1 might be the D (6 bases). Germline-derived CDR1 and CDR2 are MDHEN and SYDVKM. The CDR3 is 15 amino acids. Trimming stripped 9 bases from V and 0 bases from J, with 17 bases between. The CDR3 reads CASTDPGQLNTEAFF. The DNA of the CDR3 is TGTGCCAGTACGGATCCGGGACAACTGAACACTGAAGCTTTCTTT.

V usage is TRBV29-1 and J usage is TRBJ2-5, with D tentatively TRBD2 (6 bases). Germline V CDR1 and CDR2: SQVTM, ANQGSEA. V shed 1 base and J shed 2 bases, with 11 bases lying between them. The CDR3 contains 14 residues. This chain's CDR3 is CSVEGRGDQETQYF. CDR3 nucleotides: TGCAGCGTTGAAGGGCGCGGGGATCAAGAGACCCAGTACTTC.

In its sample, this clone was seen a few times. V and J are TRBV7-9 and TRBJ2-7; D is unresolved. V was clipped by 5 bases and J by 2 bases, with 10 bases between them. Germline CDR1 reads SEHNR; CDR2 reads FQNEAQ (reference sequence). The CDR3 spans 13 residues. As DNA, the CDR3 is TGTGCCAGCAGCCACCAGGTAACCTACGAGCAGTACTTC. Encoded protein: CASSHQVTYEQYF.

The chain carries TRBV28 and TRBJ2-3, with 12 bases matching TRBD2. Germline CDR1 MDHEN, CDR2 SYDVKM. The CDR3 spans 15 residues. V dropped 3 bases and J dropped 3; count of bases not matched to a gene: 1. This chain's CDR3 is CASSLGTSGTDTQYF. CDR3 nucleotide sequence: TGTGCCAGCAGTTTGGGGACTAGCGGGACAGATACGCAGTATTTT.

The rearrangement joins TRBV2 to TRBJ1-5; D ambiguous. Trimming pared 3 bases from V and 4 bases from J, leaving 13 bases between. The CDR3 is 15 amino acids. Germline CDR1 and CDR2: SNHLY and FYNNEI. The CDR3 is CASSEPPAGNQPQHF. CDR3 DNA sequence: TGTGCCAGCAGTGAGCCTCCTGCAGGTAATCAGCCCCAGCATTTT.

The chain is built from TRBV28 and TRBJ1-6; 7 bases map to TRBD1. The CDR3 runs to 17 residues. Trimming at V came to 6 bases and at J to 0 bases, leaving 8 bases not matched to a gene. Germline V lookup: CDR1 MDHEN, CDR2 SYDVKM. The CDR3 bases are TGTGCCAGCAGACGAGAACAGGGGAGCTCCTATAATTCACCCCTCCACTTT. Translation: CASRREQGSSYNSPLHF.

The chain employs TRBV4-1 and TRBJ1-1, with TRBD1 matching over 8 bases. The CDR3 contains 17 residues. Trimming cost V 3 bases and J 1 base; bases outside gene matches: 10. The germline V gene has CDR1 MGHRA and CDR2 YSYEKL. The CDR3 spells CASSQVLGDRRNTEAFF. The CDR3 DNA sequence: TGCGCCAGCAGCCAGGTACTTGGGGACAGGAGGAACACTGAAGCTTTCTTT.